Detailed here is one T cell receptor (beta chain). The antigen is undetermined. The CDR3 is made up of 13 amino acids. Germline V CDR1 and CDR2: SGHDT, YYEEEE. The germline V and J ends were trimmed by 4 bases and 8 bases, with 13 bases remaining between them. The sample is drawn from a study of CD8 T cells in ankylosing spondylitis. Regarding the study as a whole: Previous work reported some of these motif variants in the synovial fluid and blood of reactive arthritis. It appeared that ankylosing spondylitis blood was characterized by a TCR beta motif of seven or eight highly homologous variants. As for the disease-linked clones, they showed a CD8+ phenotype and occurred at relatively low frequencies in peripheral blood.

One entry per CDR3 protein results from TCRdb running MiXCR on the 5' RACE reads. The repertoire has around 280,000 distinct CDR3 sequences, 20% of them found once; the top ten carry around 7.8%. Sequencing input: blood, either unsorted or a sorted T cell fraction (not recorded which). This TCR derives from a male donor with ankylosing spondylitis or in good health (not recorded which). The rearrangement links TRBV5-6 to TRBJ2-1; a weak D match, TRBD1 (5 bases). The CDR3: CASSLSRVYEQFF. The CDR3 DNA reads as TGTGCCAGCAGCCTGAGCAGGGTCTATGAGCAGTTCTTC.